A single sample is the source of the 13 T cell receptor beta chains below, sequenced in a study of blood T cell repertoires in COVID-19. Sequencing used immunoSEQ multiplex PCR; TCRdb keeps in-frame clones, though not all of them. The sample holds 170,000 or so clones, 80% to 90% seen once. The source material was peripheral blood. These receptors were collected from a man between 18 and 35 years old who had recovered from COVID-19.

In this sample, this clone turned up once. The chain joins TRBV19 to TRBJ2-2, with TRBD2 identical over 8 bases. V lost 7 bases, J lost 0 bases, and 7 bases stayed unmatched. Per the germline V gene, CDR1 is LNHDA and CDR2 is SQIVND (reference sequence). This CDR3 is 16 amino acids long. CDR3: CASIRTSPSNTGELFF. CDR3 DNA sequence: TGTGCCAGTATCCGGACTAGCCCTTCGAACACCGGGGAGCTGTTTTTT.

The chain couples TRBV19 to TRBJ2-4, with D possibly being TRBD1 (6 bases). The germline V gene encodes CDR1 LNHDA and CDR2 SQIVND (reference sequence). This CDR3 has 19 residues. V shed 3 bases and J shed 0 bases, with 21 bases lying between them. CDR3 in DNA: TGTGCCAGTAGTATCGGGCAGGGGAGAGCCCTCGGAGCCAAAAACATTCAGTACTTC. Its protein is CASSIGQGRALGAKNIQYF. Full variable domain (outside the CDR3, taken from reference TRBV19 and TRBJ2-4): DGGITQSPKYLFRKEGQNVTLSCEQNLNHDAMYWYRQDPGQGLRLIYYSQIVNDFQKGDIAEGYSVSREKKESFPLTVTSAQKNPTAFYLCASSIGQGRALGAKNIQYFGAGTRLSVL.

This clone was recorded a few times. The chain employs TRBV6-6 and TRBJ1-6; D remains unclear. V gave up 6 bases and J gave up 0 bases, with 12 bases separating them. The germline V gene has CDR1 MNHNY and CDR2 SVGAGI (reference sequence). The CDR3 has 16 amino acids. The CDR3 DNA sequence: TGTGCCAGCAGACAGACGTCCAGCTCCTATAATTCACCCCTCCACTTT. This codes for CASRQTSSSYNSPLHF.

This chain links TRBV2 with TRBJ2-7, with 15 bases fitting TRBD2. The CDR3 runs 16 residues. V was clipped by 6 bases and J by 1 base; unmatched bases: 4. Germline lookup yields CDR1 SNHLY and CDR2 FYNNEI. Written as DNA, the CDR3 is TGTGCCAGCAGCCTCGGACTAGCGGGAGGGTCCTACGAGCAGTACTTC. It is translated as CASSLGLAGGSYEQYF. The variable domain in full, completed from reference TRBV2 and TRBJ2-7, reads EPEVTQTPSHQVTQMGQEVILRCVPISNHLYFYWYRQILGQKVEFLVSFYNNEISEKSEIFDDQFSVERPDGSNFTLKIRSTKLEDSAMYFCASSLGLAGGSYEQYFGPGTRLTVT.

The chain employs TRBV28 and TRBJ2-7; 9 bases align to TRBD2. The germline V gene encodes CDR1 MDHEN and CDR2 SYDVKM. The CDR3 length is 15 residues. With 6 bases clipped from V and 2 bases from J, the junction kept 8 bases outside the gene matches. The CDR3 region is CASRSGGPTAYEQYF. Here the CDR3 DNA reads TGTGCCAGCAGAAGCGGGGGGCCTACCGCCTACGAGCAGTACTTC.

This sequence joins TRBV9 and TRBJ2-2; 10 bases map to TRBD2. Germline CDR1 reads SGDLS; CDR2 reads YYNGEE. V lost 4 bases, J lost 4 bases, and 13 bases stayed unmatched. The CDR3 runs to 18 residues. The CDR3 region is CASSLGLAVTPVTGELFF. The DNA of the CDR3 is TGTGCCAGCAGCCTCGGACTAGCGGTAACCCCGGTCACCGGGGAGCTGTTTTTT.

As regards this clone: This CDR3 is also generated by other DNA sequences in the sample. The V and J genes are TRBV5-1 and TRBJ2-7, with a weak D call TRBD1 (5 bases). Trimming took 1 base from V and 3 from J, leaving 11 bases between them. Germline loops: CDR1 SGHRS, CDR2 YFSETQ. This CDR3 has 14 amino acids. The CDR3 loop reads CASSLQGSGYEQYF. For the CDR3, the DNA is TGCGCCAGCAGCTTGCAGGGTTCGGGCTACGAGCAGTACTTC.

The chain joins TRBV5-4 to TRBJ1-1, with D uncertain. V was shortened by 4 bases and J by 4 bases, with 23 bases between the two germline ends. The CDR3 totals 17 residues. The germline V gene has CDR1 SGHNT and CDR2 YYREEE (reference sequence). For the CDR3, the DNA is TGTGCCAGCAGCCCGGGTCGGAGGGAGGCGTTGGCCACTGAAGCTTTCTTT. Its protein product is CASSPGRREALATEAFF.

V gene TRBV6-2 or TRBV6-3 combines with J gene TRBJ1-1, with TRBD1 as a possible D gene (5 bases). Germline V CDR1 and CDR2: MNHEY, SVGEGT. The CDR3 extends over 12 amino acids. V was clipped by 5 bases and J by 8 bases, with 12 bases between them. The CDR3 region has the DNA TGTGCCAGCAGTGACAGACTGGCAGAAGCTTTCTTT. Translated, it gives CASSDRLAEAFF.

J is TRBJ1-1 and V is TRBV2; TRBD1 agrees at 7 bases. The CDR3 totals 14 residues. The V segment lost 7 bases and the J segment 7 bases; nucleotides outside the gene matches: 12. CDR1 and CDR2 (germline): SNHLY, FYNNEI. CDR3 protein: CASNVQAGGGEAFF. The CDR3, as DNA: TGTGCCAGCAACGTACAGGCAGGGGGTGGTGAAGCTTTCTTT.

There are a few counts of this clone. V and J are TRBV7-2 and TRBJ1-5, with D uncertain. Trimming left V 5 bases short and J 7 bases short, with 18 bases between. Germline V gene data show CDR1 as SGHTA and CDR2 as FQGNSA. The CDR3 runs to 15 residues. CDR3 in amino acids: CASSPAAGMGQPQHF. CDR3 DNA sequence: TGTGCCAGCAGCCCAGCGGCGGGAATGGGCCAGCCCCAGCATTTT.

In this sample, this clone turned up once. CDR3 nucleotides: TGTGCCAGCAGCGCAGGGACTAGCGGGAGGAGGGAGCAGTACTTC. It encodes CASSAGTSGRREQYF. The rearrangement links TRBV9 to TRBJ2-7; 15 bases agree with TRBD2. The V segment lost 3 bases and the J segment 7 bases; nucleotides outside the gene matches: 5. Germline CDR1 is SGDLS and CDR2 is YYNGEE. This CDR3 is 15 amino acids long.

V usage is TRBV6-5 and J usage is TRBJ1-1; D is undetermined. Germline values: CDR1 MNHEY, CDR2 SVGAGI. V was trimmed by 5 bases and J by 0 bases, leaving 13 bases between them. The CDR3 contains 15 residues. The CDR3 nucleotides are TGTGCCAGCAGTACTGGGCGGGTTATGAACACTGAAGCTTTCTTT. Encoded protein: CASSTGRVMNTEAFF.